These 26 T cell receptor beta chains came from one sample sequenced in a study of cytomegalovirus exposure and HLA in healthy donors. Amplification used 60 Vbeta primers and 13 Jbeta primers. TCRdb's table, derived via immunoSEQ multiplex PCR, lists solely in-frame clones and lacks some. The sample carries 150,000 to 200,000 clones, roughly 83% recorded once. The sequencing sample was made of PBMCs. These receptors were collected from a man aged 25-40 years in good health and CMV-seronegative.

The genes are TRBV27 and TRBJ2-5; TRBD2 might be the D (6 bases). The CDR3 is 17 residues long. V was clipped by 7 bases and J by 7 bases, with 28 bases between them. Germline V lookup: CDR1 MNHEY, CDR2 SMNVEV (reference sequence). CDR3: CASTPLNKLDYGGTQYF. CDR3 bases: TGTGCCAGCACTCCACTCAACAAATTGGACTACGGGGGGACCCAGTACTTC.

The chain employs TRBV6-5 and TRBJ2-2; 9 bases are shared with TRBD2. The CDR3 has 16 residues. V dropped 2 bases and J dropped 6; count of bases not matched to a gene: 7. The germline gives CDR1 MNHEY, CDR2 SVGAGI. CDR3 region: CASSYTGTSRAGELFF. In DNA form, the CDR3 reads TGTGCCAGCAGTTACACCGGGACTAGCAGGGCCGGGGAGCTGTTTTTT.

V and J are TRBV6-1 and TRBJ2-2; 9 bases map to TRBD1. The germline CDR1 and CDR2 sequences are MNHNS and SASEGT. The length of the CDR3 is 14 residues. With V trimmed by 7 bases and J by 3 bases, 3 bases remained unmatched. The CDR3 loop is CASTGQGYTGELFF. The CDR3 nucleotides read TGTGCCAGCACAGGACAGGGGTACACCGGGGAGCTGTTTTTT.

The chain combines TRBV7-3 with TRBJ2-1, with 11 bases matching TRBD2. Per the germline V gene, CDR1 is SGHTA and CDR2 is FQGTGA. The ends lost 5 bases at V and 3 bases at J; junction bases unmatched: 15. This CDR3 has 19 residues. The CDR3 protein is CASSPTRVPGLADYNEQFF. In nucleotides, the CDR3 is TGTGCCAGCAGCCCCACAAGAGTCCCGGGACTAGCGGACTACAATGAGCAGTTCTTC.

This chain uses TRBV5-1 with TRBJ2-3, with 8 nucleotides matching TRBD1. CDR3 length: 16 amino acids. The germline gives CDR1 SGHRS, CDR2 YFSETQ. V lost 3 bases, J lost 3 bases, and 9 bases stayed unmatched. The CDR3 protein is CASSYTGTGGTDTQYF. The CDR3 DNA reads TGCGCCAGCAGCTATACCGGGACAGGTGGTACAGATACGCAGTATTTT.

The V gene is TRBV5-6, the J gene TRBJ2-5, with TRBD2 identical over 7 bases. Germline loops: CDR1 SGHDT, CDR2 YYEEEE. The CDR3 consists of 13 residues. Trimming cost V 4 bases and J 4 bases; bases outside gene matches: 4. The CDR3 region is CASSVAGVETQYF. Written as DNA, the CDR3 is TGTGCCAGCAGCGTTGCGGGGGTAGAGACCCAGTACTTC.

The rearrangement joins TRBV10-2 to TRBJ2-7; no firm D call. Trimming pared 8 bases from V and 6 bases from J, leaving 17 bases between. The CDR3 is 13 residues long. The V gene's germline CDR1 is WSHSY and CDR2 SAAADI. As DNA, the CDR3 is TGCGCCAGCCAGGTGGGCCTACGTGGCGAGCAGTACTTC. This translates into CASQVGLRGEQYF.

The chain combines TRBV9 with TRBJ2-5; possible D gene TRBD2, 5 bases. Germline CDR1 and CDR2: SGDLS and YYNGEE. Trimming pared 6 bases from V and 5 bases from J, leaving 17 bases between. CDR3 length equals 14 residues. CDR3: CASNKDSNGETQYF. DNA for the CDR3: TGTGCCAGCAACAAGGACTCCAACGGGGAGACCCAGTACTTC. Supplemented by reference TRBV9 and TRBJ2-5, the full variable domain reads DSGVTQTPKHLITATGQRVTLRCSPRSGDLSVYWYQQSLDQGLQFLIQYYNGEERAKGNILERFSAQQFPDLHSELNLSSLELGDSALYFCASNKDSNGETQYFGPGTRLLVL.

The J gene is TRBJ1-1, the V gene TRBV19, with D hard to call. Germline V CDR1 and CDR2: LNHDA, SQIVND (reference sequence). The CDR3 sequence is 13 residues long. Trimming stripped 3 bases from V and 1 base from J, with 6 bases between. The CDR3 DNA sequence: TGTGCCAGTAGTATCGGTGCGAACACTGAAGCTTTCTTT. It is translated as CASSIGANTEAFF.

The CDR3 nucleotides are TGTGCCAGTACCGGCCAGGGAACCACCTACGAGCAGTACTTC. It translates to CASTGQGTTYEQYF. The chain couples TRBV6-1 to TRBJ2-7, with a tentative D call TRBD1 (5 bases). The V gene lost 9 bases and the J gene lost 2 bases, with 17 bases spanning the gap. Germline CDR1 reads MNHNS; CDR2 reads SASEGT. The length of the CDR3 is 14 residues.

In this sample, this clone turned up many times. This sequence joins TRBV6-1 and TRBJ1-1; 8 positions agree with TRBD1. The length of the CDR3 is 13 residues. Germline lookup yields CDR1 MNHNS and CDR2 SASEGT. V lost 4 bases, J lost 5 bases, and 3 bases stayed unmatched. CDR3 bases: TGTGCCAGCAGTGTAGGACAGGGAACTGAAGCTTTCTTT. This gives the protein CASSVGQGTEAFF.

In this sample, this clone turned up once. The chain uses TRBV7-6 and TRBJ1-1; 7 nucleotides align to TRBD1. Germline V gene data show CDR1 as SGHVS and CDR2 as FNYEAQ. This CDR3 region has 15 residues. J lost 3 bases, V lost 1 base, and 5 bases had no gene match. CDR3 DNA: TGTGCCAGCAGCTTAGTGGGCACAGGGGACACTGAAGCTTTCTTT. As protein: CASSLVGTGDTEAFF.

This clone was found once. This chain connects TRBV6-1 to TRBJ2-5, with 9 bases identical to TRBD2. The CDR3 sequence is 14 residues long. With 2 bases clipped from V and 7 bases from J, the junction kept 5 bases outside the gene matches. Germline V lookup: CDR1 MNHNS, CDR2 SASEGT. CDR3: CASSELPSGMTQYF. CDR3 DNA sequence: TGTGCCAGCAGTGAATTGCCTAGCGGGATGACCCAGTACTTC.

The chain employs TRBV27 and TRBJ2-1; weak D call: TRBD2 (6 bases). There are 15 residues in the CDR3. Deletions cut 3 bases from V and 0 bases from J, with 9 bases between. Germline V gene data show CDR1 as MNHEY and CDR2 as SMNVEV (reference sequence). The CDR3 reads CASSFRRGSYNEQFF. The CDR3 DNA is TGTGCCAGCAGTTTTAGGCGGGGCTCCTACAATGAGCAGTTCTTC.

CDR3 DNA: TGTGCCAGCAGCTTGGCCGGGGACAGGGGGTGGAATGAGCAGTTCTTC. This encodes CASSLAGDRGWNEQFF. V gene TRBV5-4 combines with J gene TRBJ2-1, with 11 bases identical to TRBD1. Germline V gene sequence: CDR1 SGHNT, CDR2 YYREEE (reference sequence). The CDR3 covers 16 residues. J gave up 7 bases and V 0 bases, and 6 bases lay outside the gene matches.

This rearrangement joins TRBV11-2 to TRBJ2-1, with D perhaps matching TRBD2 (5 bases). The CDR3 runs 14 residues. V lost 4 bases, J lost 5 bases, and 12 bases lay in between. The germline V gene encodes CDR1 SGHAT and CDR2 FQNNGV. For the CDR3, the DNA is TGTGCCAGCAGCTCTATCGGAGGCCACAATGAGCAGTTCTTC. Translation gives CASSSIGGHNEQFF.

In its sample, this clone was seen a few times. This chain links TRBV29-1 with TRBJ2-1, with D unresolved. The germline V and J ends were trimmed by 8 bases and 8 bases, with 13 bases remaining between them. The germline V gene encodes CDR1 SQVTM and CDR2 ANQGSEA. This CDR3 contains 11 residues. CDR3 amino acids: CSSSVHDEQFF. The CDR3 region has the DNA TGCAGCTCAAGCGTTCACGATGAGCAGTTCTTC.

V usage is TRBV19 and J usage is TRBJ2-2; D not resolved. Deletions cut 8 bases from V and 6 bases from J, with 16 bases between. The CDR3 sequence is 14 residues long. CDR1 is LNHDA and CDR2 is SQIVND in the germline V gene (reference sequence). The CDR3 region is CASRDLVGPGELFF. Written as DNA, the CDR3 is TGTGCCAGTCGCGACTTAGTCGGCCCCGGGGAGCTGTTTTTT.

This rearrangement joins TRBV28 to TRBJ2-7; D ambiguous. Germline lookup yields CDR1 MDHEN and CDR2 SYDVKM. V lost 6 bases and J 2 bases, leaving 17 bases between the germline ends. The length of the CDR3 is 15 residues. CDR3 residues: CASSLEQRFPYEQYF. In DNA, the CDR3 is TGTGCCAGCAGCCTAGAGCAGAGGTTCCCCTACGAGCAGTACTTC.

The V gene is TRBV5-1, the J gene TRBJ1-6; 7 bases fit TRBD1. Germline assignment: CDR1 SGHRS and CDR2 YFSETQ. The CDR3 is made up of 15 amino acids. The junction had 8 bases not matched to a gene; V was cut back by 6 bases and J by 5 bases. CDR3 nucleotide sequence: TGCGCCAGCACCGACAGGGAAGGAAATAATTCACCCCTCCACTTT. Translating gives CASTDREGNNSPLHF.

The chain is built from TRBV6-4 and TRBJ1-1; the match to TRBD1 covers 8 bases. The CDR3 loop spans 13 amino acids. Germline-derived CDR1 and CDR2 are MRHNA and SNTAGT. V trimming: 2 bases; J trimming: 6 bases; junction bases outside the gene matches: 2. The CDR3 reads CASSDGTGAEAFF. The CDR3 nucleotides read TGTGCCAGCAGTGACGGGACAGGCGCTGAAGCTTTCTTT.

This clone was detected only a few times. The chain recombines TRBV4-1 with TRBJ1-1; TRBD1 is a possible D gene (5 bases). Trimming took off 4 bases at V and 7 bases at J, with 19 bases between the two ends. The length of the CDR3 is 15 residues. Germline loops: CDR1 MGHRA, CDR2 YSYEKL. The CDR3, as DNA: TGCGCCAGCAGCCCTGGGAGGGGATATCATCTTGAAGCTTTCTTT. Protein sequence: CASSPGRGYHLEAFF.

The chain has TRBV19 and TRBJ2-6; D might be TRBD1 (6 bases). The length of the CDR3 is 15 residues. V lost 7 bases, J lost 0 bases, and 10 bases lay in between. Germline V CDR1 and CDR2: LNHDA, SQIVND (reference sequence). The CDR3 DNA sequence: TGTGCCAGTACCCTAGGGGGCTCTGGGGCCAACGTCCTGACTTTC. Translating gives CASTLGGSGANVLTF.

The chain joins TRBV5-4 to TRBJ2-7; TRBD2 matches 16 bases. V shed 4 bases, J shed 2 bases, and the junction held 3 bases outside the gene matches. The CDR3 totals 16 residues. CDR1 is SGHNT and CDR2 is YYREEE in the germline V gene (reference sequence). In nucleotides, the CDR3 is TGTGCCAGCAGCCCTGGGACTAGCGGGGGGGCCTACGAGCAGTACTTC. Translating it yields CASSPGTSGGAYEQYF.

The chain joins TRBV28 to TRBJ2-3, with D possibly TRBD1 on 6 matching bases. This CDR3 comprises 14 residues. V lost 7 bases to trimming and J lost 2 bases, with 13 bases between them. Germline V gene lookup returns CDR1 MDHEN and CDR2 SYDVKM. The CDR3 nucleotides read TGTGCCAGCACTCCAGGGGCGACCACAGATACGCAGTATTTT. Amino acids: CASTPGATTDTQYF.

V gene TRBV6-5 combines with J gene TRBJ2-2; 8 nucleotides align to TRBD2. The germline V gene has CDR1 MNHEY and CDR2 SVGAGI. The V gene end was trimmed by 6 bases and the J gene end by 9 bases; junction bases not matched to a gene: 9. The CDR3 has 14 amino acids. The CDR3 DNA reads as TGTGCCAGCAGAAAACCTAGCGGGTCCTGGGAGCTGTTTTTT. This codes for CASRKPSGSWELFF.